The TCR beta chain under discussion was sequenced for a study of CD8 T cells in Susac syndrome. Study conclusions and caveats: In Susac patients, clonal expansion was not detected in CD4+ cells.

In blood CD8+ and CD4+ T cells, TCR beta underwent sequencing. RNA totalling about 0.5 to 1 ug underwent reverse transcription with random hexamers. Amplification of the TCR beta CDR3 was carried out by immunoSEQ multiplex PCR, which spanned a total of 54 Vbeta and 13 Jbeta segments. MiXCR, applied by TCRdb to the immunoSEQ multiplex PCR reads, yields one record per CDR3 protein. The table has approximately 180,000 distinct CDR3 sequences, more than 85% seen once. About this clonotype: Its antigen remains unidentified.

The source is a human donor with Susac syndrome. Sequenced sample: CD4+ T cells from PBMCs.

The CDR3 DNA sequence: TGTGCCAGCAGTGAAGATCGAGACACCGGGGAGCTGTTTTTT. It yields the protein CASSEDRDTGELFF. This chain uses TRBV6-1 with TRBJ2-2; D is uncertain. This CDR3 comprises 14 residues. Germline V gene lookup returns CDR1 MNHNS and CDR2 SASEGT. Trimming cost V 1 base and J 3 bases, with 6 bases left between them.